This T cell receptor beta chain was sequenced for a study of blood T cells in healthy people across ages. Background on the study: The capture of about one barcoded beta molecule per two T cells was achieved by template switching.

Many counts were recorded for this clonotype. What it recognizes is unknown. Notes on the study in general: Expanded clonotype changes were possibly confounded by unknown donor CMV status. It was found that TCR beta diversity correlated strongly with the percentage of naive T cells.

Next came a second PCR, run for roughly 6 to 11 cycles, which used a sample-barcoded 5' primer along with a J-beta primer mix. In TCRdb, the 5' RACE reads were re-called with MiXCR into one record per CDR3 protein. Of 600,000 to 850,000 distinct CDR3 sequences in the sample, roughly 41% were seen once. Total RNA amounts of at least 6 micrograms were extracted per sample. Germline V CDR1 and CDR2: MGHRA, YSYEKL. The V end lost 6 bases, the J end lost 3 bases, and 12 bases lay between the germline ends. The CDR3 has 15 residues. Sequencing was carried out using blood. This receptor was obtained from a woman aged 60-75 years in good health. The chain couples TRBV4-1 to TRBJ2-6; no reliable D call. In nucleotides, the CDR3 is TGCGCCAGCAGTGGCGGCTACCGTGGGGCCAACGTCCTGACTTTC. The encoded protein is CASSGGYRGANVLTF.